A selection of T cell receptor beta chains follows, all from one sample in a study of blood T cell repertoires in COVID-19. Sequenced by immunoSEQ multiplex PCR; TCRdb stores in-frame clones only, minus some. Of about 120,000 clones listed, roughly 87% are singletons. Sequences were obtained from peripheral blood. The source is a human donor in a cohort sampled during active COVID-19. The CDR3 runs from the conserved cysteine through the conserved F or W. A D gene is named only where the DNA matches it firmly. Part of the rows lack a size; the others show once, few, many or a class for expanded clones.

j_gene	v_gene	abundance	d_gene	CDR3nt	CDR3aa
TRBJ1-5	TRBV6-8	.	.	TGTGCCAGCATCATCAAAATCCGGGACACCCTCACTCGGGATAGCAATCAGCCCCAGCATTTT	CASIIKIRDTLTRDSNQPQHF
TRBJ1-4	TRBV6-1	once	.	TGTGCCAGCAGTGACCGGGGTCCGGTAGAAAAACTGTTTTTT	CASSDRGPVEKLFF
TRBJ1-1	TRBV27	.	.	TGTGCCAGCAGTTTTCGGGCAGGGGTTACCATGAACACTGAAGCTTTCTTT	CASSFRAGVTMNTEAFF
TRBJ1-1	TRBV5-4	few	.	TGTGCCAGCAGCCAGCCCAGGGTGAACACTGAAGCTTTCTTT	CASSQPRVNTEAFF
TRBJ2-3	TRBV9	.	TRBD2	TGTGCCAGCAGCCCTCGGGGGGGCTCTAACACAGATACGCAGTATTTT	CASSPRGGSNTDTQYF
TRBJ1-6	TRBV5-4	.	.	TGTGCCAGCAACGCGGCAAGCAATAATTCACCCCTCCACTTT	CASNAASNNSPLHF
TRBJ2-3	TRBV2	.	.	TGTGCCAGCAGGGATCCAGGGGAGGGCTCAGATACGCAGTATTTT	CASRDPGEGSDTQYF
TRBJ1-3	TRBV7-2	.	.	TGTGCCAGCAGCTTAGCCAGGGACTCTGGAAACACCATATATTTT	CASSLARDSGNTIYF
TRBJ1-1	TRBV19	few	.	TGTGCCAGTTCTGGGGTGTCGGGAACTGAAGCTTTCTTT	CASSGVSGTEAFF
TRBJ1-4	TRBV19	.	.	TGTGCCAGTAGTATGGGCATAAATGGAGAAAAACTGTTTTTT	CASSMGINGEKLFF
TRBJ2-6	TRBV5-6	.	TRBD1	TGTGCCAGCAGCACGGGACAGCACACTTACTCTGGGGCCAACGTCCTGACTTTC	CASSTGQHTYSGANVLTF
TRBJ2-5	TRBV10-2	.	TRBD2	TGCGCCAGCAGTGAGGAGCTAGCGGGTTTTGAGACCCAGTACTTC	CASSEELAGFETQYF